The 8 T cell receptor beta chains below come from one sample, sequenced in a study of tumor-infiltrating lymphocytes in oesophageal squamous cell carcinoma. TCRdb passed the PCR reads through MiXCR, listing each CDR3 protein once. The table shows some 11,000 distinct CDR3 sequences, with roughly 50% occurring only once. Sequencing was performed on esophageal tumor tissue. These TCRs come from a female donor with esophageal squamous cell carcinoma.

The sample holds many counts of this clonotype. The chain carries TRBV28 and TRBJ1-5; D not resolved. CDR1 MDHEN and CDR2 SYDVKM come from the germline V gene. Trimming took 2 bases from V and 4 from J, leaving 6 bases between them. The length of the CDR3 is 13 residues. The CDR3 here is CASSLNRNQPQHF. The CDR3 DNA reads TGTGCCAGCAGTTTAAACCGTAATCAGCCCCAGCATTTT.

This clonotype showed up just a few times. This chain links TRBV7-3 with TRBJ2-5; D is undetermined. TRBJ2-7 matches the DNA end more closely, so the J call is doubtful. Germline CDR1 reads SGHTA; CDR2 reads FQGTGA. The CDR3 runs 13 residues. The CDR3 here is CASSFLPLGEQYF. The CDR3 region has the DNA TGTGCCAGCAGCTTCCTTCCGCTCGGCGAGCAGTACTTC.

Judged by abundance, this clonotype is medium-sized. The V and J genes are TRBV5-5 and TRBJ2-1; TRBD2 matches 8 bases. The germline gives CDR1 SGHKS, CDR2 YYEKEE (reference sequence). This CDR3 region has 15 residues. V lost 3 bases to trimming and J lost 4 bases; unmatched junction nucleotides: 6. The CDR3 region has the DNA TGTGCCAGCAGCTGGAGCCAGCGGGGGTACAATGAGCAGTTCTTC. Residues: CASSWSQRGYNEQFF.

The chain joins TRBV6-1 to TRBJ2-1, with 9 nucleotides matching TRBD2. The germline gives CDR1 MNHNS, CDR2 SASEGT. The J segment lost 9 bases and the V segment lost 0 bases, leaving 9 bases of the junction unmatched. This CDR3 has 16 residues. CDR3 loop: CASSEAWAGGPAEQFF. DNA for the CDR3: TGTGCCAGCAGTGAAGCATGGGCGGGAGGGCCGGCTGAGCAGTTCTTC.

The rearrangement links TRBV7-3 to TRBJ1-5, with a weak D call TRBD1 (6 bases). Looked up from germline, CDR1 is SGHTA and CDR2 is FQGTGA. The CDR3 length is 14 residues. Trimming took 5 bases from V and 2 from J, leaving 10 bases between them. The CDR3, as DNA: TGTGCCAGCAGCCTATCAGGGGGCAATCAGCCCCAGCATTTT. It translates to CASSLSGGNQPQHF.

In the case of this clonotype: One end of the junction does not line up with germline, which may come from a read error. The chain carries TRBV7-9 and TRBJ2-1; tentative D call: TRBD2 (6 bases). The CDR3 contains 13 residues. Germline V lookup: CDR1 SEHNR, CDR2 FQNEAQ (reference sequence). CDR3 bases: TGTGCCAGCAGCTGGGACTCCAACAATGAGCAGTTCTTC. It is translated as CASSWDSNNEQFF.

Here the CDR3 reads CASSEETSGSYEQYF. CDR3 sequence (DNA): TGTGCCAGCAGTGAAGAGACTAGCGGGAGTTACGAGCAGTACTTC. The rearrangement links TRBV6-2 or TRBV6-3 to TRBJ2-7; 12 positions match TRBD2. The CDR3 is 15 residues long. CDR1 is MNHEY and CDR2 is SVGEGT in the germline V gene. Trimming cost V 5 bases and J 4 bases; bases outside gene matches: 6.

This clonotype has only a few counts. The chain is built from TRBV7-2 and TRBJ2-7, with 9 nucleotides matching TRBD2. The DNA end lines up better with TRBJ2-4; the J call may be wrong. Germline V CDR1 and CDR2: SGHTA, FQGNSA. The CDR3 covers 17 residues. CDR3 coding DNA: TGTGCCAGCAGCCCGCACGTAGCGGGAGTAGCCAAAAACATTCAGTACTTC. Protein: CASSPHVAGVAKNIQYF.